Listed below are T cell receptor beta chains from one sample, sequenced in a study of cytomegalovirus exposure and HLA in healthy donors. Libraries were prepared by immunoSEQ multiplex PCR; TCRdb keeps only in-frame clonotypes and omits some of them. This table holds some 160,000 clones, 60% to 80% found once. The sample was PBMCs. The source is a middle-aged man in good health and CMV-seropositive. Each CDR3 is given with its conserved first and last residue. D genes are given only for firm matches. Some rows have no size entry. The others give once, few or many, or a class for an expanded clone.

V: TRBV28
J: TRBJ2-3
D: TRBD2
size: -
DNA: TGTGCCAGCAGTTCCGCCTTCATGGCGTCCGGACTAGCGGGGCCAGATACGCAGTATTTT
CDR3: CASSSAFMASGLAGPDTQYF

V: TRBV7-6
J: TRBJ2-3
D: TRBD2
size: -
DNA: TGTGCCAGCAGCTTAGAGCGGGGGGGCCCCCCAGATACGCAGTATTTT
CDR3: CASSLERGGPPDTQYF

V: TRBV7-2
J: TRBJ2-3
D: TRBD2
size: -
DNA: TGTGCCAGCAGCTTAGTATCCAGCGGGGGCGGGGCAGATACGCAGTATTTT
CDR3: CASSLVSSGGGADTQYF

V: TRBV13
J: TRBJ1-2
D: -
size: -
DNA: TGTGCCAGCAGCTTAGCCGGCAGGGTTGACTATGGCTACACCTTC
CDR3: CASSLAGRVDYGYTF

V: TRBV6-6
J: TRBJ2-7
D: TRBD1
size: -
DNA: TGTGCCAGCAGTCAGGACAGGGGCCCCTCCTACGAGCAGTACTTC
CDR3: CASSQDRGPSYEQYF

V: TRBV7-8
J: TRBJ1-4
D: TRBD1
size: few
DNA: TGTGCCAGCAGCGCCAGACAGGGTGGGACTAATGAAAAACTGTTTTTT
CDR3: CASSARQGGTNEKLFF

V: TRBV9
J: TRBJ2-5
D: TRBD2
size: -
DNA: TGTGCCAGCAGCGTCCTAGCGGGGGCACAAGAGACCCAGTACTTC
CDR3: CASSVLAGAQETQYF

V: TRBV27
J: TRBJ2-3
D: TRBD2
size: -
DNA: TGTGCCAGCAGTTCCCCTAGGATGGCGGGGGGTGTTGCAGATACGCAGTATTTT
CDR3: CASSSPRMAGGVADTQYF

V: TRBV5-1
J: TRBJ1-3
D: TRBD1
size: -
DNA: TGCGCCAGCGGCCTATGGGACAGTGGAAACACCATATATTTT
CDR3: CASGLWDSGNTIYF

V: TRBV5-4
J: TRBJ2-1
D: -
size: -
DNA: TGTGCCAGCAGCTTGGATAGCGGCTCCTACAATGAGCAGTTCTTC
CDR3: CASSLDSGSYNEQFF

V: TRBV6-5
J: TRBJ2-7
D: -
size: few
DNA: TGTGCCAGCAGTTACGGGGCAGCGTCCTACGAGCAGTACTTC
CDR3: CASSYGAASYEQYF

V: TRBV5-1
J: TRBJ2-3
D: -
size: -
DNA: TGCGCCAGCAGCTTGGATGGCAGAAACACAGATACGCAGTATTTT
CDR3: CASSLDGRNTDTQYF

V: TRBV7-2
J: TRBJ2-7
D: -
size: -
DNA: TGTGCCAGCAGCTTAACCTACGAGCAGTACTTC
CDR3: CASSLTYEQYF

V: TRBV4-1
J: TRBJ2-7
D: TRBD2
size: once
DNA: TGCGCCAGCAGCCAGGGAGGGACTAGGAGCTCCTACGAGCAGTACTTC
CDR3: CASSQGGTRSSYEQYF

V: TRBV10-3
J: TRBJ1-6
D: -
size: -
DNA: TGTGCCATCAGCTTACAGGCTAATAATTCACCCCTCCACTTT
CDR3: CAISLQANNSPLHF

V: TRBV12-5
J: TRBJ2-1
D: -
size: -
DNA: TGTGCTAGTGGTTCCAACAGGGAATGGGCCTACAATGAGCAGTTCTTC
CDR3: CASGSNREWAYNEQFF

V: TRBV19
J: TRBJ1-2
D: -
size: few
DNA: TGTGCCAGCTCTTCAGGAAAATATGGCTACACCTTC
CDR3: CASSSGKYGYTF

V: TRBV7-2
J: TRBJ1-3
D: TRBD1
size: -
DNA: TGTGCCAGCAGCTCGACAGGGCCTGGAAACACCATATATTTT
CDR3: CASSSTGPGNTIYF

V: TRBV7-7
J: TRBJ1-1
D: TRBD1
size: once
DNA: TGTGCCAGCAGCTTAAGGGACAGCTTGAACACTGAAGCTTTCTTT
CDR3: CASSLRDSLNTEAFF

V: TRBV7-2
J: TRBJ1-1
D: TRBD1
size: -
DNA: TGTGCCAGCAGCCCGGACAGGGGCCCCTGGAACACTGAAGCTTTCTTT
CDR3: CASSPDRGPWNTEAFF

V: TRBV10-2
J: TRBJ2-3
D: TRBD2
size: -
DNA: TGCGCCAGCAGTATGGCTAGCGGGGGCCCCGCAGATACGCAGTATTTT
CDR3: CASSMASGGPADTQYF

V: TRBV5-6
J: TRBJ2-5
D: TRBD1
size: few
DNA: TGTGCCAGCAGCCCCGCGAGGGGGCCAACACGCTACTTC
CDR3: CASSPARGPTRYF

V: TRBV6-6
J: TRBJ1-5
D: TRBD1
size: -
DNA: TGTGCCAGCAGTAAACGGGACAGAGGCCAGCCCCAGCATTTT
CDR3: CASSKRDRGQPQHF

V: TRBV5-6
J: TRBJ2-3
D: -
size: -
DNA: TGTGCCAGCAGCTTGGCAGACGGCAGGAGCACAGATACGCAGTATTTT
CDR3: CASSLADGRSTDTQYF

V: TRBV7-8
J: TRBJ1-1
D: -
size: -
DNA: TGTGCCAGCAGCTTTGTCAGCACTGAAGCTTTCTTT
CDR3: CASSFVSTEAFF

V: TRBV10-3
J: TRBJ1-2
D: -
size: -
DNA: TGTGCCATCAGTGATGGACGGGAAATATATGGCTACACCTTC
CDR3: CAISDGREIYGYTF

V: TRBV7-6
J: TRBJ2-1
D: TRBD2
size: -
DNA: TGTGCCAGCAGCTTCTCGGCGAAGAGCGGGGGGACAAACAATGAGCAGTTCTTC
CDR3: CASSFSAKSGGTNNEQFF

V: TRBV5-4
J: TRBJ2-3
D: TRBD2
size: few
DNA: TGTGCCAGCAGCGATGTGGCTAGCGGGGGGTTGGGAGATACGCAGTATTTT
CDR3: CASSDVASGGLGDTQYF

V: TRBV7-7
J: TRBJ2-5
D: -
size: -
DNA: TGTGCTAGCAGCTCACACCTGAGGGAAGGGGAGACCCAGTACTTC
CDR3: CASSSHLREGETQYF

V: TRBV7-9
J: TRBJ1-4
D: TRBD1
size: once
DNA: TGTGCCAGCAGCTCCTTTGGGCGGGACAGGTCTAATGAAAAACTGTTTTTT
CDR3: CASSSFGRDRSNEKLFF

V: TRBV29-1
J: TRBJ1-2
D: -
size: once
DNA: TGCGCCCGTGGGGGGAACTATGGCTACACCTTC
CDR3: CARGGNYGYTF

V: TRBV7-3
J: TRBJ2-7
D: -
size: -
DNA: TGTGCCAGCAGCTTAAATCCAGCGGCTGCCTACGAGCAGTACTTC
CDR3: CASSLNPAAAYEQYF

V: TRBV29-1
J: TRBJ2-3
D: TRBD1
size: -
DNA: TGCAGCGTTGAAGATCCCTGGACAGGGGAGAGCACAGATACGCAGTATTTT
CDR3: CSVEDPWTGESTDTQYF

V: TRBV7-9
J: TRBJ2-7
D: TRBD1
size: -
DNA: TGTGCCAGCAGCCCCACGACAGGGTCCTCCTACGAGCAGTACTTC
CDR3: CASSPTTGSSYEQYF

V: TRBV5-6
J: TRBJ2-3
D: TRBD1
size: -
DNA: TGTGCCAGCAGCGACCGGGACAGGGGAACAGATACGCAGTATTTT
CDR3: CASSDRDRGTDTQYF

V: TRBV7-9
J: TRBJ2-3
D: -
size: -
DNA: TGTGCCAGCAGCGGACGGGAATACACAGATACGCAGTATTTT
CDR3: CASSGREYTDTQYF

V: TRBV7-9
J: TRBJ2-7
D: -
size: -
DNA: TGTGCCAGCAGCTCGGGACTGCCGACCTACGAGCAGTACTTC
CDR3: CASSSGLPTYEQYF

V: TRBV19
J: TRBJ2-2
D: TRBD2
size: -
DNA: TGTGCCAGTGGATTAGCGGGGGGTCACACCGGGGAGCTGTTTTTT
CDR3: CASGLAGGHTGELFF

V: TRBV4-3
J: TRBJ1-1
D: -
size: few
DNA: TGCGCCAGCAGCCAATCGGTCGCCACAGCTTTCTTT
CDR3: CASSQSVATAFF

V: TRBV7-6
J: TRBJ2-7
D: -
size: few
DNA: TGTGCCAGCAGCTTTCGAGGTGGCGAGCAGTACTTC
CDR3: CASSFRGGEQYF

V: TRBV9
J: TRBJ1-1
D: -
size: few
DNA: TGTGCCAGCAGCGTAGCGGTGTCGTCCGAAGCTTTCTTT
CDR3: CASSVAVSSEAFF

V: TRBV7-9
J: TRBJ1-1
D: -
size: -
DNA: TGTGCCAGCAGACAGACGAACACTGAAGCTTTCTTT
CDR3: CASRQTNTEAFF

V: TRBV11-3
J: TRBJ2-1
D: TRBD2
size: once
DNA: TGTGCCAGCAGCTTAGATGGTCTCTCCCTAGCGGGGGTAAACAATGAGCAGTTCTTC
CDR3: CASSLDGLSLAGVNNEQFF

V: TRBV10-3
J: TRBJ2-7
D: TRBD1
size: -
DNA: TGTGCCATCAGCCCGGGACAGGGCTACGAGCAGTACTTC
CDR3: CAISPGQGYEQYF

V: TRBV5-5
J: TRBJ2-5
D: TRBD2
size: -
DNA: TGTGCCAGCAGCTTGGCTGCCGGGGGGGCCGAGACCCAGTACTTC
CDR3: CASSLAAGGAETQYF

V: TRBV6-4
J: TRBJ2-5
D: TRBD2
size: -
DNA: TGTGCCAGCAGTGACTCGATGGGAGGGTCACAGTACTTC
CDR3: CASSDSMGGSQYF